This is a list of T cell receptor beta chains from one sample in a study of HIV-infected patients and healthy controls. Via MiXCR, TCRdb re-called the 5' RACE reads, giving one row per CDR3 protein. The sample has tens of thousands of distinct CDR3 sequences; 15% to 20% are singletons. Sequencing input: CD4+ T cells from blood. These receptors were collected from a human donor in good health. The CDR3 runs from the conserved cysteine through the conserved F or W. The D gene is left open where the match is weak. Size tells how often a clone was seen (once, few, many) or the class of an expanded clone, and some rows leave it out.

D	V	size	J	DNA	CDR3
-	TRBV20-1	-	TRBJ2-5	TGCAGTGCTAGGCATGTTAGCGCCACGACCTTTGTGGCCCAGTACTTC	CSARHVSATTFVAQYF
-	TRBV7-8	few	TRBJ2-2	TGTGCCAGCACCAAAAGTGGGGGGAACACCGGGGAGCTGTTTTTT	CASTKSGGNTGELFF
-	TRBV6-1	-	TRBJ1-1	TGTGCCAGCAGGGGGGGGGCAAGATCCACTGAAGCTTTCTTT	CASRGGARSTEAFF
TRBD2	TRBV29-1	-	TRBJ2-1	TGCAGCGTTGGGGGGGGGGGCTACAATGAGCAGTTCTTC	CSVGGGGYNEQFF
-	TRBV12-3/TRBV12-4	many	TRBJ2-7	TGTGCCAGCAGTTTAGCACAGGGCGGATTCGAGCAGTACTTC	CASSLAQGGFEQYF
TRBD1	TRBV5-6	-	TRBJ2-7	TGTGCCAGCAGCTTATTGGGACAGGGAACCGGCCGTTACGAGCAGTACTTC	CASSLLGQGTGRYEQYF
-	TRBV28	many	TRBJ2-7	TGTGCCAGCAGCCCCGGAGGGGTGGACTCCTACGAGCAGTACTTC	CASSPGGVDSYEQYF
TRBD2	TRBV5-1	-	TRBJ2-1	TGCGCCAGCAGTTATCTTCCGGGGGGGTACAATGAGCAGTTCTTC	CASSYLPGGYNEQFF
-	TRBV7-9	once	TRBJ1-1	TGTGCCAGCAGCTTACACAGGGATGGCACTGAAGCTTTCTTT	CASSLHRDGTEAFF
-	TRBV12-3/TRBV12-4	few	TRBJ1-4	TGTGCCAGCAGTCGATCCCCCACAGAAAAACTGTTTTTT	CASSRSPTEKLFF
-	TRBV5-1	few	TRBJ2-7	TGCGCCAGCAGGACGGCCTACGAGCAGTACTTC	CASRTAYEQYF
TRBD2	TRBV7-2	few	TRBJ2-7	TGTGCCAGCAGCTTCCCGGGGGGCTACGAGCAGTACTTC	CASSFPGGYEQYF
-	TRBV20-1	-	TRBJ1-1	TGCAGTCCCGACAGGAACACTGAAGCTTTCTTT	CSPDRNTEAFF
-	TRBV18	many	TRBJ2-5	TGTGCCAGCTCACCCGGACAGCAAGAGACCCAGTACTTC	CASSPGQQETQYF
-	TRBV6-6	-	TRBJ1-4	TGTGCCAGCGGGCCGGGTGAAAAACTGTTTTTT	CASGPGEKLFF
-	TRBV14	-	TRBJ2-7	TGTGCCAGCAGCCAAGAATCTAGGGGAAGCGAGCAGTACTTC	CASSQESRGSEQYF
TRBD1	TRBV29-1	-	TRBJ2-1	TGCAGCGCCGAGGGGACAGCCAGTTACAATGAGCAGTTCTTC	CSAEGTASYNEQFF
-	TRBV30	few	TRBJ2-7	TGTGCCTGGAGTGTGGAAGGGTACGAGCAGTACTTC	CAWSVEGYEQYF
TRBD2	TRBV5-4	-	TRBJ2-1	TGTGCCAGCAGCCTAAGCGGGAGGCAGGACTATGAGCAGTTCTTC	CASSLSGRQDYEQFF
TRBD2	TRBV4-3	-	TRBJ2-1	TGCGCCAGCAGCCCCGGGGACGGTGTTGGAAGCGGGAGCCGCCAGAATGAGCAGTTCTTC	CASSPGDGVGSGSRQNEQFF
TRBD1	TRBV12-3/TRBV12-4	many	TRBJ2-7	TGTGCCAGCAGCAGACAGGGCTACGAGCAGTACTTC	CASSRQGYEQYF
-	TRBV7-3	many	TRBJ2-3	TGTGCCAGCAGCTTAAATGAAATAGATACGCAGTATTTT	CASSLNEIDTQYF
TRBD1	TRBV5-1	-	TRBJ2-7	TGCGCCAGCAGTCGACAGGGCCAAGCGCCCAACTTC	CASSRQGQAPNF
-	TRBV28	many	TRBJ2-3	TGTGCCAGCAGTTTTAGACTTCCCCCCAACACAGATACGCAGTATTTT	CASSFRLPPNTDTQYF
-	TRBV12-3/TRBV12-4	few	TRBJ1-6	TGTGCCAGCACTTGGGTAGGGGGAGTTCCTGGGTCACCCCTCCACTTT	CASTWVGGVPGSPLHF
TRBD2	TRBV20-1	-	TRBJ2-3	TGCAGTGCTCAACTAGCGGGGAAGCAGTATTTT	CSAQLAGKQYF
TRBD2	TRBV2	few	TRBJ2-1	TGTGCCACCCCAGAGGGAGGGGCATACAATGAGCAGTTCTTC	CATPEGGAYNEQFF
-	TRBV11-3	-	TRBJ2-1	TGTGCCAGCAGCTTTGCTATCAATGAGCAGTTCTTC	CASSFAINEQFF
TRBD1	TRBV6-6	-	TRBJ1-6	TGTGCCAGCAGTTACGGGACAGAAAATTCACCCCTCCACTTT	CASSYGTENSPLHF
-	TRBV7-8	-	TRBJ1-5	TGTGCCAGCAGCTTAGGTCAAGGGAACCTCCTCATTAGCAATCAGCCCCAGCATTTT	CASSLGQGNLLISNQPQHF
TRBD1	TRBV20-1	-	TRBJ1-5	TGCAGTGCTAGGGACAGGGGAAACAATCAGCCCCAGCATTTT	CSARDRGNNQPQHF
TRBD2	TRBV5-4	few	TRBJ2-3	TGTGCCAGCAGCTACTCGACTAGCGCAAGCACAGATACGCAGTATTTT	CASSYSTSASTDTQYF
-	TRBV11-2	-	TRBJ2-4	TGTGCCAGCAGCTTCCGGAATCAAAAAGACATTCAGTACTTC	CASSFRNQKDIQYF
-	TRBV5-5	-	TRBJ1-4	TGTGCCAGCAGCCCCGGTGAAAAACTGTTTTTT	CASSPGEKLFF
-	TRBV20-1	-	TRBJ1-2	TGCAGTGCTAGAGTAGGGGCCTATGGCTACACCTTC	CSARVGAYGYTF
-	TRBV2	-	TRBJ2-5	TGTGCCACAAAGCGGGAAGAGACCCAGTACTTC	CATKREETQYF
-	TRBV5-4	-	TRBJ2-5	TGTGCCAGCAGCTTCGGCGGTAGGGGGGAGACCCAGTACTTC	CASSFGGRGETQYF
-	TRBV2	few	TRBJ1-5	TGTGCCAGCAGTGAGCGGGACCGGGATCAGCCCCAGCATTTT	CASSERDRDQPQHF
-	TRBV2	-	TRBJ1-4	TGTGCCAGCAGCCTAGGACAGAGTAATGAAAAACTGTTTTTT	CASSLGQSNEKLFF
TRBD2	TRBV2	few	TRBJ2-3	TGTGCCAGCAGCCCGTCTAGCGGCGAGACAGATACGCAGTATTTT	CASSPSSGETDTQYF
-	TRBV7-2	-	TRBJ2-2	TGTGCCAGCAGCCGCTCCCGGGACACCTACACCGGGGAGCTGTTTTTT	CASSRSRDTYTGELFF
-	TRBV6-2/TRBV6-3	-	TRBJ2-5	TGTGCCAGCAGGTCTTTGCGAGAGACCCAGTACTTC	CASRSLRETQYF
TRBD2	TRBV19	few	TRBJ2-1	TGTGCCAGTAGTCCGCTTTATGTTTTGAGCGGGAGGGCCGCCCGCAATGAGCAGTTCTTC	CASSPLYVLSGRAARNEQFF
TRBD2	TRBV6-4	few	TRBJ2-1	TGTGCCAGCAGTCCCCAAGGGAGTACGGGACTAGCGGGGGTCTCCTACAATGAGCAGTTCTTC	CASSPQGSTGLAGVSYNEQFF
TRBD1	TRBV7-3	-	TRBJ2-1	TGTGCCAGCAGCCAGGGTTTCGGGACAGGGGATCCCCGGCAGTTCTTC	CASSQGFGTGDPRQFF
-	TRBV11-2	few	TRBJ1-2	TGTGCCAGCAGCTTAACCCCCTCTAACTATGGCTACACCTTC	CASSLTPSNYGYTF
TRBD1	TRBV28	many	TRBJ1-2	TGTGCCAGCAGTTTACGAGGGGCAGGGGGATACTATGGCTACACCTTC	CASSLRGAGGYYGYTF
TRBD1	TRBV7-2	few	TRBJ2-3	TGTGCCAGCAGCTTGGGAAGGGGGCGGTATAGCACAGATACGCAGTATTTT	CASSLGRGRYSTDTQYF
-	TRBV7-9	-	TRBJ1-4	TGTGCCAGCAGCTCTCGCGGCTTGGATAATGAAAAACTGTTTTTT	CASSSRGLDNEKLFF
TRBD2	TRBV5-1	-	TRBJ2-3	TGCGCCAGCAGCCCAGGGACTAGCGGGGCAACAGATACGCAGTATTTT	CASSPGTSGATDTQYF
TRBD2	TRBV7-8	few	TRBJ2-3	TGTGCCAGCAGCGCCCTTAGCGGGAGGGCCTTGGTAGATACGCAGTATTTT	CASSALSGRALVDTQYF
TRBD1	TRBV15	few	TRBJ1-1	TGTGCCACCAGCAGAGGGGACAGGGAAGCTTTCTTT	CATSRGDREAFF
-	TRBV19	-	TRBJ2-1	TGTGCCGCCCGGGACCGCACCTACAATGAGCAGTTCTTC	CAARDRTYNEQFF
-	TRBV7-9	-	TRBJ1-1	TGTGCCAGCAGCTTAATGCAGGGGAACACTGAAGCTTTCTTT	CASSLMQGNTEAFF